This T cell receptor (beta chain) stems from a study of shared clonotypes between healthy human individuals. Regarding the study as a whole: Rarefaction analysis demonstrated incomplete sorted-subset sequencing notwithstanding large depth.

Comment on this clone: Its antigen is undetermined.

The study enrolled healthy HIV-negative adults without recent acute infections or vaccinations as donors. Profiled with immunoSEQ multiplex PCR; TCRdb holds only in-frame clones, not every one. Found here are 2.3 million or so clones, over 90% of them singletons; the top ten hold under 0.45%. This receptor was taken from a man aged 18 to 29 in good health. Some clones in this sample may be carry-over from other donors' samples. Sequencing was done on a sample of naive CD4+ T cells from PBMCs. The subset denotes: CD45RA+ positively selected.

The DNA of the CDR3 is TGCAGCGTAGTTGACAGGATCTTAAGCTCCTACGAGCAGTACTTC. It is translated as CSVVDRILSSYEQYF. The gene calls are TRBV29-1 and TRBJ2-7; the D gene is possibly TRBD1 (6 bases). There are 15 residues in the CDR3. Trimming pared 6 bases from V and 0 bases from J, leaving 18 bases between. Germline V gene data show CDR1 as SQVTM and CDR2 as ANQGSEA.